Below, 29 T cell receptor beta chains from the same sample are listed, as sequenced in a study of molecular identifiers for immune sequencing clone quantification. TCRdb recomputed calls from the PCR reads with MiXCR, one row per CDR3 protein. The sample shows about 640,000 distinct CDR3 sequences, 15% to 20% of them seen only once. Material: naive CD8+ T cells from blood, with Jurkat cell RNA spiked in. Subset defined: FACS-sorted CD8+CD4-CCR7+CD45RA+ naive T cells. The receptors originated from a human donor in good health. Some libraries in this study had Jurkat cell RNA spiked in.

This clonotype occurred many times. V gene TRBV15 combines with J gene TRBJ1-3, with D unclear. Germline CDR1 LNHNV, CDR2 YYDKDF (reference sequence). The CDR3 has 16 residues. The ends were cut back, 0 bases at V and 0 bases at J, with 9 bases in the middle. Here the CDR3 DNA reads TGTGCCACCAGCAGAGATCGGTCAGACTCTGGAAACACCATATATTTT. Protein sequence: CATSRDRSDSGNTIYF.

This clonotype turned up a few times. This chain connects TRBV4-3 to TRBJ2-2; D is possibly TRBD1 or TRBD2 (5 bases each). V was shortened by 1 base and J by 1 base, with 22 bases between the two germline ends. The CDR3 totals 20 residues. Germline V gene lookup returns CDR1 LGHNA and CDR2 YSLEER. In DNA form, the CDR3 reads TGCGCCAGCAGCCAAGTCTTGGGCAGCGTGGGACCGGAGAACACCGGGGAGCTGTTTTTT. Translation: CASSQVLGSVGPENTGELFF.

To note about this clonotype: A read error may explain this, as a much larger clone is one base away. The rearrangement joins TRBV9 to TRBJ2-7; the match to TRBD1 covers 7 bases. Germline-derived CDR1 and CDR2 are SGDLS and YYNGEE. CDR3 length: 15 residues. J lost 2 bases, V lost 3 bases, and 8 bases had no gene match. DNA of the CDR3: TGTGCCAGCAGCGCCCACAGGGGTAGAGCCTACGAGCAGTACTTC. It yields the protein CASSAHRGRAYEQYF.

CDR3 coding DNA: TGTGCCAGCAGCTTAGGGGGGGCATCCTATAATTCACCCCTCCACTTT. Amino acids: CASSLGGASYNSPLHF. V usage is TRBV11-2 and J usage is TRBJ1-6; D might be TRBD1 (6 bases). Germline V gene sequence: CDR1 SGHAT, CDR2 FQNNGV. This CDR3 has 16 amino acids. Between the trimmed V and J ends, which lost 1 base and 1 base, there was a span of 8 bases.

The chain joins TRBV30 to TRBJ2-3, with 7 bases fitting TRBD2. Unmatched junction bases numbered 5, after V lost 0 bases and J lost 2 bases. The V gene's germline CDR1 is GTSNPN and CDR2 SVGIG (reference sequence). This CDR3 has 15 residues. The CDR3 spells CAWSVWGGNTDTQYF. The CDR3 nucleotides read TGTGCCTGGAGTGTATGGGGGGGGAACACAGATACGCAGTATTTT.

This clonotype was counted a few times. In DNA, the CDR3 is TGTGCCAGCACCGTCGGGACAGGGTTCTACGAGCAGTACTTC. The encoded protein is CASTVGTGFYEQYF. The chain has TRBV12-3 or TRBV12-4 and TRBJ2-7; 9 bases are shared with TRBD1. The CDR3 loop spans 14 amino acids. The V and J ends lost 7 bases and 3 bases, in that order; junction bases with no gene match: 7.

This clonotype was counted between two and nine times. V and J are TRBV7-6 and TRBJ2-3; no clear D. Trimming cost V 5 bases and J 7 bases, with 13 bases left between them. CDR3 length equals 13 residues. Germline V gives CDR1 SGHVS, CDR2 FNYEAQ. CDR3 sequence reads: CASSALGLNTQYF. The CDR3, as DNA: TGTGCCAGCAGCGCCCTGGGTCTCAATACGCAGTATTTT.

This clonotype has at least ten counts. V gene TRBV19 combines with J gene TRBJ2-2; tentative D call: TRBD2 (6 bases). The CDR3 is made up of 16 amino acids. Between the trimmed V and J ends, which lost 2 bases and 2 bases, there was a span of 12 bases. CDR1 and CDR2 (germline): LNHDA, SQIVND (reference sequence). The CDR3 reads CASSIMGEANTGELFF. The CDR3 nucleotides read TGTGCCAGTAGTATAATGGGGGAGGCCAACACCGGGGAGCTGTTTTTT.

This clonotype was observed many times. The gene calls are TRBV27 and TRBJ2-7; D is possibly TRBD1 (7 bases). Germline lookup yields CDR1 MNHEY and CDR2 SMNVEV (reference sequence). CDR3 length: 13 amino acids. V gave up 6 bases and J gave up 4 bases, with 13 bases separating them. CDR3 DNA: TGTGCCAGCAGCCAAGCAGGGGGGTACGAGCAGTACTTC. Residues: CASSQAGGYEQYF.

The table lists this clonotype with a few counts. The rearrangement links TRBV6-2 or TRBV6-3 to TRBJ2-1, with D unclear. This CDR3 is built from 12 residues. Trimming took 5 bases from V and 5 from J, leaving 7 bases between them. The germline CDR1 and CDR2 sequences are MNHEY and SVGEGT. The DNA for the CDR3 is TGTGCCAGCAGTGGCGGTCACAATGAGCAGTTCTTC. Translating it yields CASSGGHNEQFF.

This clonotype was seen a handful of times. CDR3 residues: CASSLATEQFF. The CDR3 region has the DNA TGTGCCAGCAGCTTAGCGACTGAGCAGTTCTTC. This sequence joins TRBV11-2 and TRBJ2-1; D gene ambiguous. This CDR3 has 11 amino acids. Trimming took off 1 base at V and 9 bases at J, with 4 bases between the two ends. Germline lookup yields CDR1 SGHAT and CDR2 FQNNGV.

This clonotype was found many times. The genes are TRBV2 and TRBJ1-5; D might be TRBD1 (5 bases). Germline assignment: CDR1 SNHLY and CDR2 FYNNEI. The ends were cut back, 1 base at V and 0 bases at J, with 13 bases in the middle. The CDR3 length is 17 residues. The CDR3: CASSEVQGTYSNQPQHF. CDR3 DNA sequence: TGTGCCAGCAGTGAAGTTCAGGGAACCTATAGCAATCAGCCCCAGCATTTT.

The CDR3 region has the DNA TGTGCCACCAGCAGAGATCCAGGACAGGGAGTAAACATTCAGTACTTC. Translated, it gives CATSRDPGQGVNIQYF. The V call is TRBV15, the J call TRBJ2-4; 8 nucleotides match TRBD1. Germline CDR1 and CDR2: LNHNV and YYDKDF (reference sequence). Trimming at V came to 0 bases and at J to 6 bases, leaving 7 bases not matched to a gene. CDR3 size: 16 residues.

The genes are TRBV30 and TRBJ2-5; TRBD1 aligns across 7 bases. The ends lost 5 bases at V and 1 base at J; junction bases unmatched: 7. The germline CDR1 and CDR2 sequences are GTSNPN and SVGIG (reference sequence). This CDR3 comprises 14 residues. The CDR3 DNA is TGTGCCTGGGGCTTTGGGACAGTCCAAGAGACCCAGTACTTC. Translating gives CAWGFGTVQETQYF. The variable domain in full, with the rest retrieved from reference TRBV30 and TRBJ2-5, is SQTIHQWPATLVQPVGSPLSLECTVEGTSNPNLYWYRQAAGRGLQLLFYSVGIGQISSEVPQNLSASRPQDRQFILSSKKLLLSDSGFYLCAWGFGTVQETQYFGPGTRLLVL.

This clonotype has ten or more counts. The chain uses TRBV7-3 and TRBJ2-7; 10 bases are shared with TRBD1. The germline CDR1 and CDR2 sequences are SGHTA and FQGTGA. There are 11 residues in the CDR3. Germline trimming cut 5 bases from V and 13 bases from J; bases unmatched to any gene: 5. Here the CDR3 reads CASSDGQGVYF. CDR3 sequence (DNA): TGTGCCAGCAGCGACGGACAGGGGGTTTACTTC.

This clonotype was picked up many times. The chain carries TRBV18 and TRBJ2-3, with D unclear. Trimming pared 2 bases from V and 0 bases from J, leaving 6 bases between. CDR1 KGHSH and CDR2 LQKENI come from the germline V gene. The CDR3 contains 14 residues. CDR3 in DNA: TGTGCCAGCTCACCAGACGCTAGCACAGATACGCAGTATTTT. It specifies CASSPDASTDTQYF.

The chain couples TRBV9 to TRBJ2-7; TRBD2 matches at 13 bases. V lost 0 bases, J lost 0 bases, and 6 bases stayed unmatched. The germline gives CDR1 SGDLS, CDR2 YYNGEE. The CDR3 is made up of 18 amino acids. The DNA of the CDR3 is TGTGCCAGCAGCGTAGGAGGACTAGCGGGGGTGAGCTCCTACGAGCAGTACTTC. Its protein is CASSVGGLAGVSSYEQYF.

Concerning this clonotype: It may be a read error: a sequence one base away is much more abundant. The CDR3 sequence is CVSSPPVGMTNTEAFF. The CDR3 region has the DNA TGCGTCAGCAGCCCCCCGGTGGGTATGACGAACACTGAAGCTTTCTTT. The chain is built from TRBV5-1 and TRBJ1-1; no clear D. CDR3 length: 16 amino acids. The germline gives CDR1 SGHRS, CDR2 YFSETQ.

A word on this clonotype: With a much larger clone just one base away, this may be a read error. The genes are TRBV19 and TRBJ2-7; TRBD2 matches at 7 bases. The CDR3 is made up of 14 amino acids. CDR1 and CDR2 (germline): LNHDA, SQIVND (reference sequence). CDR3 loop: CAGSPTSAHYEQYF. In nucleotides, the CDR3 is TGTGCCGGTAGCCCTACTAGCGCCCACTACGAGCAGTACTTC.

This clonotype occurred many times. The V gene is TRBV2, the J gene TRBJ1-4; possible D gene TRBD1, 6 bases. This CDR3 is 15 amino acids long. The V gene lost 3 bases and the J gene lost 5 bases, with 13 bases spanning the gap. From germline, CDR1 is SNHLY and CDR2 FYNNEI. Written as DNA, the CDR3 is TGTGCCAGCAGTGATCCCGGGACATCCAATGAAAAACTGTTTTTT. Amino acids: CASSDPGTSNEKLFF.

This clonotype was counted at least ten times. The chain recombines TRBV7-2 with TRBJ1-1, with 7 positions matching TRBD1. Germline assignment: CDR1 SGHTA and CDR2 FQGNSA. CDR3 length: 14 amino acids. The V and J ends lost 2 bases and 4 bases, in that order; junction bases with no gene match: 4. In DNA, the CDR3 is TGTGCCAGCAGCTTAACGACAGGGATCACTGAAGCTTTCTTT. Translation: CASSLTTGITEAFF.

This chain connects TRBV11-2 to TRBJ1-1; D is ambiguous. This CDR3 spans 15 amino acids. Germline-derived CDR1 and CDR2 are SGHAT and FQNNGV. The ends were cut back, 0 bases at V and 5 bases at J, with 13 bases in the middle. CDR3 region: CASSLDQVDRTEAFF. CDR3 DNA: TGTGCCAGCAGCTTAGATCAGGTGGATAGGACTGAAGCTTTCTTT.

There are many counts of this clonotype. The rearrangement links TRBV3-1 to TRBJ2-3; 9 nucleotides line up with TRBD2. The length of the CDR3 is 17 residues. V lost 0 bases to trimming and J lost 3 bases; unmatched junction nucleotides: 7. Germline V gene data show CDR1 as LGHDT and CDR2 as YNNKEL (reference sequence). The CDR3 loop reads CASSQEIAGADTDTQYF. In nucleotides, the CDR3 is TGTGCCAGCAGCCAAGAGATAGCGGGGGCCGATACAGATACGCAGTATTTT.

A word on this clonotype: Since a much larger clone is just one base distant, this may be a read error. This CDR3 reads CASSSVTGDEQYF. The CDR3 DNA reads TGTGCCAGCAGCTCGGTAACAGGGGACGAGCAGTACTTC. The chain employs TRBV7-9 and TRBJ2-7, with 7 bases aligning to TRBD1. V was clipped by 4 bases and J by 5 bases; unmatched bases: 5. The CDR3 has 13 amino acids. CDR1 and CDR2 from the germline V gene are SEHNR and FQNEAQ (reference sequence). Supplemented by reference TRBV7-9 and TRBJ2-7, the full variable domain reads DTGVSQNPRHKITKRGQNVTFRCDPISEHNRLYWYRQTLGQGPEFLTYFQNEAQLEKSRLLSDRFSAERPKGSFSTLEIQRTEQGDSAMYLCASSSVTGDEQYFGPGTRLTVT.

Many counts were recorded for this clonotype. The V call is TRBV6-1, the J call TRBJ1-5, with D uncertain. The CDR3 contains 17 residues. CDR1 and CDR2 (germline): MNHNS, SASEGT. V was cut by 6 bases and J by 0 bases, with 18 bases left in between. As DNA, the CDR3 is TGTGCCAGCAGCCCCAGTTTGGGAGCGCCTAGCAATCAGCCCCAGCATTTT. Its translation: CASSPSLGAPSNQPQHF.

This clonotype occurred many times. V usage is TRBV4-1 and J usage is TRBJ1-2; D is ambiguous. Germline V CDR1 and CDR2: MGHRA, YSYEKL. The V end was cut by 3 bases, the J end by 4 bases, with 9 bases between. The CDR3 has 13 amino acids. CDR3 amino acids: CASSQATGYGYTF. CDR3 nucleotides: TGCGCCAGCAGCCAGGCGACCGGCTATGGCTACACCTTC.

The chain has TRBV27 and TRBJ2-3; TRBD2 matches 9 bases. Trimming took 7 bases from V and 2 from J; bases not matched to a gene: 4. This CDR3 is 14 amino acids long. CDR1 and CDR2 (germline): MNHEY, SMNVEV (reference sequence). The CDR3 loop is CASNAGGLTDTQYF. The DNA of the CDR3 is TGTGCCAGCAACGCGGGAGGGCTCACAGATACGCAGTATTTT.

Worth noting for this clonotype: A much larger clone is a single base away; this may be a read error. Since no conserved phenylalanine or tryptophan closes the CDR3, a read error is the likely cause. The genes are TRBV27 and TRBJ2-3; unclear D gene. V was trimmed by 0 bases and J by 6 bases, leaving 7 bases between them. Germline loops: CDR1 MNHEY, CDR2 SMNVEV (reference sequence). CDR3 length: 13 residues. This chain's CDR3 is CASSLSIYDTQYL. For the CDR3, the DNA is TGTGCCAGCAGTTTATCCATTTATGATACGCAGTATCTT.

Ten or more counts support this clonotype. The V gene is TRBV7-2, the J gene TRBJ2-1; TRBD2 might be the D (5 bases). The germline V and J ends were trimmed by 2 bases and 7 bases, with 12 bases remaining between them. The V gene's germline CDR1 is SGHTA and CDR2 FQGNSA. The CDR3 spans 14 residues. The CDR3 region is CASSLSYGVNEQFF. For the CDR3, the DNA is TGTGCCAGCAGCTTATCTTACGGGGTTAATGAGCAGTTCTTC.